This TCR beta chain was retrieved from a study of T-cell memory formation after mild COVID-19. CDR1 is MGHRA and CDR2 is YSYEKL in the germline V gene. Trimming took 3 bases from V and 2 from J; bases not matched to a gene: 16. CDR3 length equals 20 residues. Amplification by 5'RACE using constant-segment primers produced TCR alpha and TCR beta cDNA libraries that carried sample barcodes and UMIs. Each CDR3 protein gets one entry after TCRdb re-called the 5' RACE reads with MiXCR. The sample carries approximately 260,000 distinct CDR3 sequences, approximately 16% recorded once. A few counts support this clonotype.

This receptor was obtained from a man aged 18 to 30 who had mild COVID-19 (a few samples of this study predate the infection). Cell type and time point are not known. This chain uses TRBV4-1 with TRBJ2-5, with 12 bases lining up with TRBD2. The sequenced sample consisted of PBMCs or a T cell subset sorted from them (not recorded which). CDR3 sequence reads: CASSHPYGLAGQASQETQYF. The DNA for the CDR3 is TGCGCCAGCAGCCATCCCTACGGACTAGCGGGACAAGCAAGTCAAGAGACCCAGTACTTC.